The T cell receptor beta chain described here comes from a study of cytomegalovirus exposure and HLA in healthy donors. For this clone: Its antigen is not identified.

V lost 6 bases and J lost 0, with 14 bases in between. This CDR3 comprises 15 residues. Germline assignment: CDR1 SNHLY and CDR2 FYNNEI. PCR involved 60 Vbeta and 13 Jbeta primers. Some clones are missing from TCRdb's copy, which holds only in-frame ones; the method was immunoSEQ multiplex PCR. The top ten hold approximately 5% of the sample, which has over 100,000 clones, 80% seen once. Study results and caveats: Rates of TCR association differed by HLA locus in a later analysis, with DRB1 highest and HLA-C lowest. In a later analysis, compared with equally common non-associated chains, HLA-associated beta chains were more expanded.

Material: PBMCs. This receptor was identified in a man aged 30 to 39 in good health and CMV-seronegative. J is TRBJ1-2 and V is TRBV2; D is perhaps TRBD1 (6 bases). The CDR3 reads CASSRQVIANYGYTF. In nucleotides, the CDR3 is TGTGCCAGCAGCCGACAGGTAATAGCTAACTATGGCTACACCTTC.